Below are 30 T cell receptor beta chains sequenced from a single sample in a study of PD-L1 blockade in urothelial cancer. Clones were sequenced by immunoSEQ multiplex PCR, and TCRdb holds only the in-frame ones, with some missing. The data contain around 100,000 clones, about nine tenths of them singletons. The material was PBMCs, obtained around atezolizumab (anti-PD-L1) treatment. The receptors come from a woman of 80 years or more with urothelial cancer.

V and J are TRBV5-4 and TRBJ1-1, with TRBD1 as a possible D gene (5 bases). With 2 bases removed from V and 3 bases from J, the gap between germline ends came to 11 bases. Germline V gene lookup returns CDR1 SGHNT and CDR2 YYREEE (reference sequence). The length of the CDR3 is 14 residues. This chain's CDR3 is CASSFAGPDTEAFF. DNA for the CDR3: TGTGCCAGCAGCTTTGCGGGGCCTGACACTGAAGCTTTCTTT.

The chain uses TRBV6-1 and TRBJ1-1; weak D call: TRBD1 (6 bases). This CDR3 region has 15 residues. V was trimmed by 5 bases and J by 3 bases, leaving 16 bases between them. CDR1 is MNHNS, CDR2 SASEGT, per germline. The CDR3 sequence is CASSKQGKSYTEAFF. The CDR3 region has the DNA TGTGCCAGCAGTAAACAGGGAAAGAGTTACACTGAAGCTTTCTTT.

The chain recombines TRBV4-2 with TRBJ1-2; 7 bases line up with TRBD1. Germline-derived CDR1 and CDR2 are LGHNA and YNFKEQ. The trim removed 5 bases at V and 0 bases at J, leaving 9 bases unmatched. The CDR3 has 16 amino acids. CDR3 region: CASSESGTASNYGYTF. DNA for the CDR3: TGTGCCAGCAGCGAATCCGGGACAGCCTCTAACTATGGCTACACCTTC.

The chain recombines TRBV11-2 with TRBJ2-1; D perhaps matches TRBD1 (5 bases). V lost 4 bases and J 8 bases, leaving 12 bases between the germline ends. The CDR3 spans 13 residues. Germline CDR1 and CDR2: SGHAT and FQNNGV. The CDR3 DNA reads TGTGCCAGCAGCTATATAGGGGTGGATGAGCAGTTCTTC. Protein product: CASSYIGVDEQFF. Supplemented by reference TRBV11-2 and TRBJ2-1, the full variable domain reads EAGVAQSPRYKIIEKRQSVAFWCNPISGHATLYWYQQILGQGPKLLIQFQNNGVVDDSQLPKDRFSAERLKGVDSTLKIQPAKLEDSAVYLCASSYIGVDEQFFGPGTRLTVL.

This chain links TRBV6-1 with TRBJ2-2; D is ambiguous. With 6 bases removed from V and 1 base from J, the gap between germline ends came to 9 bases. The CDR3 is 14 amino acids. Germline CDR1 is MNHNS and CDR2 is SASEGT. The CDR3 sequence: CASSELRNTGELFF. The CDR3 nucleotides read TGTGCCAGCAGCGAACTACGGAACACCGGGGAGCTGTTTTTT.

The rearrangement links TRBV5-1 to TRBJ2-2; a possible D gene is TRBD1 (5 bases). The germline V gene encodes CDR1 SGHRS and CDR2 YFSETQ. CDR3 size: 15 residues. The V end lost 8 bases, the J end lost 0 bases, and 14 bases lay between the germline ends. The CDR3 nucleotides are TGCGCCAGTGCCCTAGGACAAGCGAACACCGGGGAGCTGTTTTTT. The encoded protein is CASALGQANTGELFF.

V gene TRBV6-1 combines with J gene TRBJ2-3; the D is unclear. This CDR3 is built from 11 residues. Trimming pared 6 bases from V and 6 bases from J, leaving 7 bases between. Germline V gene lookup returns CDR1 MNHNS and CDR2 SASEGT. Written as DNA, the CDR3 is TGTGCCAGCAGCATCCAGGATACGCAGTATTTT. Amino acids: CASSIQDTQYF.

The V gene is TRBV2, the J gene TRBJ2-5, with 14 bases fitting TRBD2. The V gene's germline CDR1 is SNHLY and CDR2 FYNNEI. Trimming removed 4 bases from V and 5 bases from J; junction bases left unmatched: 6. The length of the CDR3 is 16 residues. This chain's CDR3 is CASSVGLAGGGETQYF. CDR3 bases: TGTGCCAGCAGTGTCGGACTAGCGGGAGGAGGGGAGACCCAGTACTTC.

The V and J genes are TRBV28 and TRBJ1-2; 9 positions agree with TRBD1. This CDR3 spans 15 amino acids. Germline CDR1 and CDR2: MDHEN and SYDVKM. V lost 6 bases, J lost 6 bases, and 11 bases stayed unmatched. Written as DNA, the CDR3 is TGTGCCAGCAGACCTACAGGGGGCGCGGTAGATGGCTACACCTTC. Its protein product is CASRPTGGAVDGYTF.

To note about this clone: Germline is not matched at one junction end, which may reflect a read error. In DNA, the CDR3 is TGCGCCAGCAGCCCGGGACTGAGCGGGACCGCACGGGTTTTT. Its protein is CASSPGLSGTARVF. The chain carries TRBV4-1 and TRBJ2-3; 7 nucleotides line up with TRBD2. The CDR3 length is 14 residues. Germline assignment: CDR1 MGHRA and CDR2 YSYEKL.

CDR3 DNA sequence: TGCGCCAGCAGCTTGGTAGGGCTAGCGGGAGTGGAGACCCAGTACTTC. Protein sequence: CASSLVGLAGVETQYF. The chain uses TRBV5-1 and TRBJ2-5, with 10 nucleotides matching TRBD2. The CDR3 contains 16 residues. Germline CDR1 SGHRS, CDR2 YFSETQ. V lost 0 bases, J lost 5 bases, and 7 bases stayed unmatched.

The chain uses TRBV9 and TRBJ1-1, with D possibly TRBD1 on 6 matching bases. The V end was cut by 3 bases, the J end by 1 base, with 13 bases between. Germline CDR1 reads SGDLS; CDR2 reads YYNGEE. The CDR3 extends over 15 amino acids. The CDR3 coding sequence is TGTGCCAGCAGCGCGGGACACTCTCGGAACACTGAAGCTTTCTTT. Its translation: CASSAGHSRNTEAFF.

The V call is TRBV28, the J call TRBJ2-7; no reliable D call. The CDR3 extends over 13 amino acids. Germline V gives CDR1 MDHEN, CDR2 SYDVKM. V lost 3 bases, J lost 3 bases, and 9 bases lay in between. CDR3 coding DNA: TGTGCCAGCAGTTTTAACAGAGACTACGAGCAGTACTTC. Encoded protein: CASSFNRDYEQYF.

CDR3: CASTALRGKVYGYTF. The CDR3 nucleotides read TGTGCCAGCACCGCGCTTCGAGGCAAAGTTTACGGCTACACCTTC. The chain is built from TRBV28 and TRBJ1-2; D not resolved. Germline assignment: CDR1 MDHEN and CDR2 SYDVKM. V lost 7 bases and J lost 8, with 23 bases in between. This CDR3 region has 15 residues.

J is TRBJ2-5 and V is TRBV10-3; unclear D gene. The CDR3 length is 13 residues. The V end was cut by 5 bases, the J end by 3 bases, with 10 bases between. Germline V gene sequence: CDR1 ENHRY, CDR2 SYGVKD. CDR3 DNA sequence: TGTGCCATCAGTAAGCAGGTTAAAGAGACCCAGTACTTC. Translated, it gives CAISKQVKETQYF.

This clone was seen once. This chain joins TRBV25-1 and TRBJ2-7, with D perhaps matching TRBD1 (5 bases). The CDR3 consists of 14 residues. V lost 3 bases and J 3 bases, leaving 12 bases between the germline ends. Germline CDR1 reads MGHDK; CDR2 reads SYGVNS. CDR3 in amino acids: CASSDTGAIYEQYF. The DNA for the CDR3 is TGTGCCAGCAGTGATACAGGAGCCATCTACGAGCAGTACTTC.

CDR3 nucleotides: TGTGCCTGGGGGACAGGGTCCACCTACGAGCAGTACTTC. Translation: CAWGTGSTYEQYF. This chain joins TRBV30 and TRBJ2-7, with 9 bases identical to TRBD1. This CDR3 comprises 13 residues. Per the germline V gene, CDR1 is GTSNPN and CDR2 is SVGIG (reference sequence). Unmatched junction bases numbered 4, after V lost 5 bases and J lost 2 bases.

The CDR3 loop reads CASSQYSFANTGELFF. The CDR3 DNA follows: TGTGCCAGCAGCCAATACAGTTTCGCGAACACCGGGGAGCTGTTTTTT. This rearrangement joins TRBV14 to TRBJ2-2; D not resolved. The CDR3 runs 16 residues. Trimming cost V 2 bases and J 0 bases, with 10 bases left between them. Per germline, CDR1 SGHDN and CDR2 FVKESK.

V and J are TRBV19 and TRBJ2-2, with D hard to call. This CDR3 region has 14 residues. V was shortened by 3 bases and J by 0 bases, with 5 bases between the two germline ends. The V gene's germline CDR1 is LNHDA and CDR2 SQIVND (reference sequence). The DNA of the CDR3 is TGTGCCAGTAGTATCCAAACGAACACCGGGGAGCTGTTTTTT. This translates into CASSIQTNTGELFF.

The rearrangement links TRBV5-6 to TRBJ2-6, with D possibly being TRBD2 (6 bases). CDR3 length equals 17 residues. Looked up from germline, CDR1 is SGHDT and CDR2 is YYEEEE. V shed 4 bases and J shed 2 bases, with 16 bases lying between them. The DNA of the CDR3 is TGTGCCAGCAGCCCCGAGCGGGCCCTCCCTGGGGCCAACGTCCTGACTTTC. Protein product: CASSPERALPGANVLTF. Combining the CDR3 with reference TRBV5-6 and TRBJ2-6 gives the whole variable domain DAGVTQSPTHLIKTRGQQVTLRCSPKSGHDTVSWYQQALGQGPQFIFQYYEEEERQRGNFPDRFSGHQFPNYSSELNVNALLLGDSALYLCASSPERALPGANVLTFGAGSRLTVL.

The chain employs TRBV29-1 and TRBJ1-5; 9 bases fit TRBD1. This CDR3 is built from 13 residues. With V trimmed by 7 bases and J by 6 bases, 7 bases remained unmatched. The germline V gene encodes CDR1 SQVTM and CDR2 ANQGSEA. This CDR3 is CSAQGQGGQPQHF. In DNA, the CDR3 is TGCAGCGCCCAGGGACAGGGCGGTCAGCCCCAGCATTTT.

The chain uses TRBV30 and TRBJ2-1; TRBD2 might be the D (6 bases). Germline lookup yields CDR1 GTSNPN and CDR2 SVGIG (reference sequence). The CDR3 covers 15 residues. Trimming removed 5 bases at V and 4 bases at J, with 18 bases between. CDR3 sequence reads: CAWGLSGSSYNEQFF. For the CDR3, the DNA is TGTGCCTGGGGGCTCAGCGGGTCTTCTTACAATGAGCAGTTCTTC.

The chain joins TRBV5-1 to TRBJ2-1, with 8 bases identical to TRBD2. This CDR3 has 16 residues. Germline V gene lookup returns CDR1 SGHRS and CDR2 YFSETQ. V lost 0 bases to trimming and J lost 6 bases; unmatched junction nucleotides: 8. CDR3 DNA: TGCGCCAGCAGCTTGGGATCGGGAGGGCCGGCCAATGAGCAGTTCTTC. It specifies CASSLGSGGPANEQFF.

CDR3 in amino acids: CASSSRGGTGGYDEQFF. The CDR3 DNA sequence: TGTGCCAGCAGCTCCCGGGGCGGGACAGGGGGTTACGATGAGCAGTTCTTC. The J gene is TRBJ2-1, the V gene TRBV7-3; 11 bases line up with TRBD1. CDR3 size: 17 residues. Germline CDR1 SGHTA, CDR2 FQGTGA. The trim removed 4 bases at V and 8 bases at J, leaving 13 bases unmatched.

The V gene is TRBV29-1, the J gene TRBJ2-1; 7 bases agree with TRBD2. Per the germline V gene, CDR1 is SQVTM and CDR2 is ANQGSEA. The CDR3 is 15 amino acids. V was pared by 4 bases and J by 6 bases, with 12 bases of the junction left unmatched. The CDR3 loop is CSVAWRGGPRNEQFF. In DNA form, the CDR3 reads TGCAGCGTTGCTTGGAGGGGAGGGCCACGCAATGAGCAGTTCTTC.

CDR3 protein: CASSASGTGNYEQYF. CDR3 coding DNA: TGTGCCAGCAGCGCGTCCGGGACAGGGAACTACGAGCAGTACTTC. This sequence joins TRBV5-5 and TRBJ2-7; TRBD1 aligns across 9 bases. This CDR3 is built from 15 residues. Germline CDR1 is SGHKS and CDR2 is YYEKEE (reference sequence). V trimming: 4 bases; J trimming: 3 bases; junction bases outside the gene matches: 8.

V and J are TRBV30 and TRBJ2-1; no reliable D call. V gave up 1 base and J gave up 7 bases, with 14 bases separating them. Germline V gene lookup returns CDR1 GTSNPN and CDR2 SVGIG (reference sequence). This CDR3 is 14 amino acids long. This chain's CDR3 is CAWSGLVLKNEQFF. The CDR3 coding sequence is TGTGCCTGGAGTGGACTGGTCCTTAAGAATGAGCAGTTCTTC.

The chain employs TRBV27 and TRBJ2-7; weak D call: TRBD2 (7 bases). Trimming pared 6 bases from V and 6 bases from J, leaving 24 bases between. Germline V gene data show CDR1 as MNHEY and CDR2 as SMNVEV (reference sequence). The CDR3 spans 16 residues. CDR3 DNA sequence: TGTGCCAGCAGCCGGGGAGGGGGTCCCTTACCCCTCGAGCAGTACTTC. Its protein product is CASSRGGGPLPLEQYF.

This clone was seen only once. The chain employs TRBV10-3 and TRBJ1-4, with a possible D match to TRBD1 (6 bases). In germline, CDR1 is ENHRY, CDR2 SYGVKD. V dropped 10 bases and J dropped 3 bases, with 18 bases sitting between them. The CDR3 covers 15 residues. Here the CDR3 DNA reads TGTGCCACGACCGGGGGGGGCGCAGCTAATGAAAAACTGTTTTTT. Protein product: CATTGGGAANEKLFF.

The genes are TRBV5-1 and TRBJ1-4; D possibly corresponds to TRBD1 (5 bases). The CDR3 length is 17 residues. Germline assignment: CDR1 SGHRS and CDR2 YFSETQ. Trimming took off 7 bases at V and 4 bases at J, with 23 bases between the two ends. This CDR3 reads CASPLGNRRTYNEKLFF. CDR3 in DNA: TGCGCCAGCCCCTTGGGGAACAGGCGAACTTATAATGAAAAACTGTTTTTT. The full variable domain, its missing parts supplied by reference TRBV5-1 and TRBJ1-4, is KAGVTQTPRYLIKTRGQQVTLSCSPISGHRSVSWYQQTPGQGLQFLFEYFSETQRNKGNFPGRFSGRQFSNSRSEMNVSTLELGDSALYLCASPLGNRRTYNEKLFFGSGTQLSVL.